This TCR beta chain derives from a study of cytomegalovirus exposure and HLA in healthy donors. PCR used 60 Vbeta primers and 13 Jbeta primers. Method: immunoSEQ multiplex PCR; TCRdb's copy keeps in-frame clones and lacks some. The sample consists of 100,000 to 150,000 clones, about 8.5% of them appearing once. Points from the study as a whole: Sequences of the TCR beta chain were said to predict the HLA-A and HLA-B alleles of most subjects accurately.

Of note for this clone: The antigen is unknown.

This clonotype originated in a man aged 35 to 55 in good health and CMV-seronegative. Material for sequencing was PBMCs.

CDR3 DNA sequence: TGCGCCAGCAGCTTGGGGACAGATATCGGTTCCTACACCTTC. It yields the protein CASSLGTDIGSYTF. The V call is TRBV5-1, the J call TRBJ1-2; possible D gene TRBD1, 6 bases. This CDR3 has 14 amino acids. CDR1 SGHRS and CDR2 YFSETQ come from the germline V gene. V lost 0 bases, J lost 10 bases, and 16 bases lay in between.